The 14 T cell receptor beta chains given below trace back to one sample, sequenced in a study of shared clonotypes between healthy human individuals. Naive CD8 cells lacked CD45RO and underwent positive selection for CCR7, leaving out terminally differentiated effector memory CD45RA+ cells. Some clones are missing from TCRdb's copy, which holds only in-frame ones; the method was immunoSEQ multiplex PCR. The sample consists of about 2 million clones, about 94% of them appearing once. Input material: naive CD8+ T cells sorted from blood. The source of these receptors is a man younger than 35 in good health.

This chain joins TRBV6-1 and TRBJ2-7, with 7 bases matching TRBD1. Germline V lookup: CDR1 MNHNS, CDR2 SASEGT. J gave up 3 bases and V 3 bases, and 5 bases lay outside the gene matches. This CDR3 has 14 amino acids. This CDR3 is CASSDFGTVYEQYF. As DNA, the CDR3 is TGTGCCAGCAGTGATTTCGGGACAGTCTACGAGCAGTACTTC.

This chain uses TRBV19 with TRBJ2-5, with a weak D call TRBD2 (6 bases). The V gene's germline CDR1 is LNHDA and CDR2 SQIVND (reference sequence). Between the trimmed V and J ends, which lost 3 bases and 4 bases, there was a span of 18 bases. The CDR3 length is 16 residues. CDR3 sequence: CASSMSGTPQGETQYF. CDR3 DNA sequence: TGTGCCAGTAGTATGTCCGGGACTCCTCAGGGAGAGACCCAGTACTTC.

This clone was recorded once. The chain is built from TRBV9 and TRBJ2-7; D tentatively reads TRBD1 or TRBD2 (5 bases each). Trimming removed 5 bases from V and 6 bases from J, with 18 bases in between. This CDR3 spans 14 amino acids. CDR1 is SGDLS and CDR2 is YYNGEE in the germline V gene. CDR3 sequence: CASSRGEGTSEQYF. The CDR3 DNA reads as TGTGCCAGCAGTAGGGGTGAGGGGACCTCCGAGCAGTACTTC.

A single count supports this clone. Other DNA sequences within the sample encode an identical CDR3. The V call is TRBV5-6, the J call TRBJ2-7, with D possibly TRBD2 on 5 matching bases. The CDR3 is made up of 13 amino acids. In germline, CDR1 is SGHDT, CDR2 YYEEEE. With 1 base removed from V and 3 bases from J, the gap between germline ends came to 8 bases. DNA for the CDR3: TGTGCCAGCAGCTTGAAAGGGAGCTACGAGCAGTACTTC. Residues: CASSLKGSYEQYF.

This chain uses TRBV5-1 with TRBJ2-7; 10 bases align to TRBD1. J gave up 6 bases and V 3 bases, and 6 bases lay outside the gene matches. The CDR3 runs 14 residues. Germline values: CDR1 SGHRS, CDR2 YFSETQ. The chain's CDR3 is CASSWTGGISEQYF. Here the CDR3 DNA reads TGCGCCAGCAGCTGGACAGGGGGAATAAGCGAGCAGTACTTC.

The chain uses TRBV5-4 and TRBJ2-2; D may be TRBD2 (6 bases). The CDR3 sequence is 15 residues long. The V end was cut by 6 bases, the J end by 0 bases, with 12 bases between. The germline CDR1 and CDR2 sequences are SGHNT and YYREEE (reference sequence). This CDR3 reads CASNAGSSNTGELFF. Here the CDR3 DNA reads TGTGCCAGCAACGCGGGAAGTTCGAACACCGGGGAGCTGTTTTTT.

The chain recombines TRBV4-3 with TRBJ2-7, with D tentatively TRBD2 (7 bases). This CDR3 contains 15 residues. The V gene lost 4 bases and the J gene lost 1 base, with 14 bases spanning the gap. Germline V gene data show CDR1 as LGHNA and CDR2 as YSLEER. The CDR3 region has the DNA TGCGCCAGCAGCCCGGGGGGCGGGCCTTCCTACGAGCAGTACTTC. This codes for CASSPGGGPSYEQYF.

CDR3 bases: TGTGCCAGCAGCTTTGACGGGGCCGGCCTAAACTATGGCTACACCTTC. It codes for CASSFDGAGLNYGYTF. The rearrangement uses TRBV11-2 and TRBJ1-2, with D possibly TRBD1 on 5 matching bases. Germline V lookup: CDR1 SGHAT, CDR2 FQNNGV. This CDR3 spans 16 amino acids. V was pared by 3 bases and J by 2 bases, with 16 bases between.

This chain uses TRBV7-9 with TRBJ1-1; TRBD1 might be the D (5 bases). Germline V gives CDR1 SEHNR, CDR2 FQNEAQ (reference sequence). With 3 bases removed from V and 1 base from J, the gap between germline ends came to 12 bases. The CDR3 consists of 15 residues. For the CDR3, the DNA is TGTGCCAGCAGCTTCTTCCGGGGCCCGAACACTGAAGCTTTCTTT. The encoded protein is CASSFFRGPNTEAFF.

The J gene is TRBJ2-1, the V gene TRBV27, with D unclear. This CDR3 spans 15 amino acids. Trimming cost V 4 bases and J 4 bases, with 14 bases left between them. In germline, CDR1 is MNHEY, CDR2 SMNVEV (reference sequence). The CDR3 loop reads CASSSETQIYNEQFF. The CDR3 DNA follows: TGTGCCAGCAGTTCGGAAACTCAGATTTACAATGAGCAGTTCTTC.

Notes on this clone: Other nucleotide sequences in the sample specify the same CDR3. The V gene is TRBV19, the J gene TRBJ2-7, with 7 bases aligning to TRBD1. V was clipped by 5 bases and J by 1 base; unmatched bases: 5. The CDR3 extends over 14 amino acids. Germline assignment: CDR1 LNHDA and CDR2 SQIVND (reference sequence). DNA for the CDR3: TGTGCCAGTAGTCCGGGGACAGCTTCCTACGAGCAGTACTTC. It translates to CASSPGTASYEQYF. The full variable domain, with the rest looked up from reference TRBV19 and TRBJ2-7, is DGGITQSPKYLFRKEGQNVTLSCEQNLNHDAMYWYRQDPGQGLRLIYYSQIVNDFQKGDIAEGYSVSREKKESFPLTVTSAQKNPTAFYLCASSPGTASYEQYFGPGTRLTVT.

The chain employs TRBV7-2 and TRBJ2-2, with D hard to call. Germline V lookup: CDR1 SGHTA, CDR2 FQGNSA. V lost 6 bases and J lost 2, with 10 bases in between. This CDR3 contains 14 residues. As DNA, the CDR3 is TGTGCCAGCAGGTTGGCGACAAACACCGGGGAGCTGTTTTTT. Amino acid sequence: CASRLATNTGELFF.

The genes are TRBV29-1 and TRBJ2-7; D remains unclear. Germline V gene sequence: CDR1 SQVTM, CDR2 ANQGSEA. The CDR3 spans 12 residues. Trimming shortened V by 4 bases and J by 4 bases, and 11 bases separated the two germline ends. CDR3 bases: TGCAGCGTTGCTGTCTTGGGGTACGAGCAGTACTTC. It codes for CSVAVLGYEQYF.

The rearrangement uses TRBV14 and TRBJ2-5; no clear D gene. The length of the CDR3 is 12 residues. Germline V gene lookup returns CDR1 SGHDN and CDR2 FVKESK. V lost 0 bases and J lost 9, with 8 bases in between. CDR3 sequence: CASSQDRVPQYF. Here the CDR3 DNA reads TGTGCCAGCAGCCAAGATCGGGTTCCCCAGTACTTC.